Listed below are T cell receptor beta chains from one sample, sequenced in a study of cytomegalovirus exposure and HLA in healthy donors. Produced via immunoSEQ multiplex PCR; TCRdb's table is partial and in-frame only. The sample has about 98,000 clones; roughly 81% are singletons. Sequencing was performed on PBMCs. The receptors were gathered from a man aged 40-55 years in good health and CMV-seronegative. CDR3s include the opening cysteine and the closing phenylalanine or tryptophan. A D gene is named only where the DNA matches it firmly. Only part of the rows carry a size: once, few, many, or a class if the clone is expanded.

clone size: NA
V gene: TRBV12-5
D gene: NA
J gene: TRBJ2-7
CDR3 protein: CASGLVQGGEQYF
CDR3 DNA: TGTGCTAGTGGTTTGGTACAAGGGGGTGAGCAGTACTTC

clone size: once
V gene: TRBV19
D gene: NA
J gene: TRBJ1-1
CDR3 protein: CASSTREPHSGAFF
CDR3 DNA: TGTGCCAGTAGTACACGAGAACCTCATTCGGGAGCTTTCTTT

clone size: NA
V gene: TRBV18
D gene: TRBD2
J gene: TRBJ2-1
CDR3 protein: CASSPTISLAGANNEQFF
CDR3 DNA: TGTGCCAGCTCACCAACGATTTCTCTAGCGGGGGCTAACAATGAGCAGTTCTTC

clone size: NA
V gene: TRBV10-3
D gene: NA
J gene: TRBJ2-7
CDR3 protein: CAISESTAGKVYEQYF
CDR3 DNA: TGTGCCATCAGTGAGTCGACGGCGGGGAAAGTCTACGAGCAGTACTTC

clone size: few
V gene: TRBV18
D gene: TRBD1
J gene: TRBJ2-2
CDR3 protein: CASSSLGTGRLEELFF
CDR3 DNA: TGTGCCAGCTCATCCCTAGGGACAGGGCGTCTGGAGGAGCTGTTTTTT

clone size: NA
V gene: TRBV11-2
D gene: TRBD2
J gene: TRBJ2-1
CDR3 protein: CASSPDRTSGGYNEQLF
CDR3 DNA: TGTGCCAGCAGCCCCGACCGGACTAGCGGGGGCTACAATGAGCAGCTCTTC

clone size: few
V gene: TRBV6-6
D gene: NA
J gene: TRBJ2-2
CDR3 protein: CASSYTNTGELFF
CDR3 DNA: TGTGCCAGCAGTTACACAAACACCGGGGAGCTGTTTTTT

clone size: NA
V gene: TRBV27
D gene: NA
J gene: TRBJ1-2
CDR3 protein: CASSTPGQGYGYTF
CDR3 DNA: TGTGCCAGCAGTACCCCGGGACAAGGTTACGGCTACACCTTC

clone size: NA
V gene: TRBV6-1
D gene: NA
J gene: TRBJ2-5
CDR3 protein: CASIREVLRETQYF
CDR3 DNA: TGTGCCAGCATCAGGGAGGTCTTAAGAGAGACCCAGTACTTC

clone size: NA
V gene: TRBV5-1
D gene: NA
J gene: TRBJ2-3
CDR3 protein: CASSLQESDTQYF
CDR3 DNA: TGCGCCAGCAGCTTGCAGGAATCAGATACGCAGTATTTT

clone size: NA
V gene: TRBV6-4
D gene: TRBD2
J gene: TRBJ2-1
CDR3 protein: CASSDFASGAYNEQFF
CDR3 DNA: TGTGCCAGCAGTGATTTCGCTAGCGGGGCCTACAATGAGCAGTTCTTC

clone size: NA
V gene: TRBV27
D gene: NA
J gene: TRBJ2-7
CDR3 protein: CASSLNRYLYEQYF
CDR3 DNA: TGTGCCAGCAGTTTAAACAGATACCTCTACGAGCAGTACTTC

clone size: NA
V gene: TRBV19
D gene: TRBD1
J gene: TRBJ1-5
CDR3 protein: CASSIRDSRNQPQHF
CDR3 DNA: TGTGCCAGTAGTATTAGGGACAGCCGAAATCAGCCCCAGCATTTT

clone size: NA
V gene: TRBV28
D gene: TRBD1
J gene: TRBJ2-5
CDR3 protein: CASSWIDRDGETQYF
CDR3 DNA: TGTGCCAGCAGTTGGATTGACAGGGACGGCGAGACCCAGTACTTC

clone size: NA
V gene: TRBV11-2
D gene: NA
J gene: TRBJ1-5
CDR3 protein: CASSLGRGLQPQHF
CDR3 DNA: TGTGCCAGCAGCTTAGGCAGGGGTCTCCAGCCCCAGCATTTT

clone size: NA
V gene: TRBV7-9
D gene: NA
J gene: TRBJ2-7
CDR3 protein: CASSLTGRGGYEQYF
CDR3 DNA: TGTGCCAGCAGCTTAACCGGCAGGGGTGGCTACGAGCAGTACTTC

clone size: NA
V gene: TRBV5-5
D gene: TRBD1
J gene: TRBJ1-1
CDR3 protein: CASSHTGGLDNTEAFF
CDR3 DNA: TGTGCCAGCAGCCATACAGGGGGCTTAGATAACACTGAAGCTTTCTTT

clone size: NA
V gene: TRBV10-3
D gene: TRBD1
J gene: TRBJ1-5
CDR3 protein: CAISESGGTGSHQPQHF
CDR3 DNA: TGTGCCATCAGCGAGTCTGGGGGGACAGGAAGTCATCAGCCCCAGCATTTT

clone size: NA
V gene: TRBV6-1
D gene: NA
J gene: TRBJ2-4
CDR3 protein: CASSELGQMRNIQYF
CDR3 DNA: TGTGCCAGCAGTGAACTTGGACAGATGAGAAACATTCAGTACTTC

clone size: few
V gene: TRBV7-6
D gene: NA
J gene: TRBJ2-7
CDR3 protein: CASSLGTGSYEQYF
CDR3 DNA: TGTGCCAGCAGCTTAGGTACAGGGTCCTACGAGCAGTACTTC

clone size: NA
V gene: TRBV2
D gene: NA
J gene: TRBJ2-7
CDR3 protein: CASLGQNYEQYF
CDR3 DNA: TGTGCCAGCCTGGGACAAAACTACGAGCAGTACTTC

clone size: NA
V gene: TRBV2
D gene: TRBD1
J gene: TRBJ1-4
CDR3 protein: CASNGQGEKLFF
CDR3 DNA: TGTGCCAGCAATGGACAGGGAGAAAAACTGTTTTTT

clone size: NA
V gene: TRBV18
D gene: NA
J gene: TRBJ1-4
CDR3 protein: CASSTWTDEKLFF
CDR3 DNA: TGTGCCAGCTCAACGTGGACAGATGAAAAACTGTTTTTT

clone size: NA
V gene: TRBV10-1
D gene: NA
J gene: TRBJ1-4
CDR3 protein: CASSEPMGARTNEKLFF
CDR3 DNA: TGCGCCAGCAGTGAGCCCATGGGGGCCCGGACTAATGAAAAACTGTTTTTT

clone size: NA
V gene: TRBV2
D gene: TRBD1
J gene: TRBJ1-1
CDR3 protein: CASRADRLNTEAFF
CDR3 DNA: TGTGCCAGCAGAGCGGACAGGTTGAACACTGAAGCTTTCTTT

clone size: NA
V gene: TRBV2
D gene: TRBD1
J gene: TRBJ1-4
CDR3 protein: CASSEPDRLTTNEKLFF
CDR3 DNA: TGTGCCAGCAGTGAACCGGACAGGCTAACAACTAATGAAAAACTGTTTTTT

clone size: NA
V gene: TRBV7-9
D gene: NA
J gene: TRBJ2-7
CDR3 protein: CASSTPGYSYEQYF
CDR3 DNA: TGTGCCAGCAGTACTCCCGGTTACTCCTACGAGCAGTACTTC

clone size: NA
V gene: TRBV6-1
D gene: NA
J gene: TRBJ1-6
CDR3 protein: CASSGTPRRGNSPLHF
CDR3 DNA: TGTGCCAGCAGTGGAACCCCGAGACGGGGGAATTCACCCCTCCACTTT

clone size: once
V gene: TRBV11-2
D gene: NA
J gene: TRBJ2-7
CDR3 protein: CASSPGYEQYF
CDR3 DNA: TGTGCCTCAAGTCCCGGGTACGAGCAGTACTTC

clone size: NA
V gene: TRBV9
D gene: NA
J gene: TRBJ1-5
CDR3 protein: CASSVAGDSNQPQHF
CDR3 DNA: TGTGCCAGCAGCGTAGCAGGGGATAGCAATCAGCCCCAGCATTTT

clone size: NA
V gene: TRBV29-1
D gene: NA
J gene: TRBJ2-1
CDR3 protein: CSVDGQVNSYNEQFF
CDR3 DNA: TGCAGCGTTGATGGGCAGGTAAACTCCTACAATGAGCAGTTCTTC

clone size: NA
V gene: TRBV27
D gene: NA
J gene: TRBJ1-2
CDR3 protein: CASGPVDKNVYGYTF
CDR3 DNA: TGTGCCAGCGGTCCAGTGGACAAAAACGTCTATGGCTACACCTTC

clone size: NA
V gene: TRBV7-2
D gene: NA
J gene: TRBJ2-4
CDR3 protein: CASSPSPNIQYF
CDR3 DNA: TGTGCCAGCAGCCCGTCCCCAAACATTCAGTACTTC

clone size: NA
V gene: TRBV4-1
D gene: TRBD1
J gene: TRBJ2-7
CDR3 protein: CASSRLSGQGTPYEQYF
CDR3 DNA: TGCGCCAGCAGCCGTTTGTCCGGACAGGGGACCCCATACGAGCAGTACTTC

clone size: NA
V gene: TRBV6-6
D gene: TRBD1
J gene: TRBJ1-5
CDR3 protein: CASSLGQGGAQPQHF
CDR3 DNA: TGTGCCAGCAGCTTAGGACAGGGAGGGGCTCAGCCCCAGCATTTT

clone size: NA
V gene: TRBV28
D gene: TRBD2
J gene: TRBJ2-5
CDR3 protein: CASRVAGRQETQYF
CDR3 DNA: TGTGCCAGCAGAGTAGCGGGGAGGCAAGAGACCCAGTACTTC

clone size: NA
V gene: TRBV28
D gene: NA
J gene: TRBJ1-1
CDR3 protein: CASLSWNTEAFF
CDR3 DNA: TGTGCCAGCCTAAGTTGGAACACTGAAGCTTTCTTT

clone size: NA
V gene: TRBV15
D gene: NA
J gene: TRBJ1-4
CDR3 protein: CATSRDFTGLNEKLFF
CDR3 DNA: TGTGCCACCAGCAGAGATTTCACAGGGCTCAATGAAAAACTGTTTTTT

clone size: few
V gene: TRBV9
D gene: NA
J gene: TRBJ2-2
CDR3 protein: CASSVLSGELFF
CDR3 DNA: TGTGCCAGCAGCGTACTTTCCGGGGAGCTGTTTTTT

clone size: NA
V gene: TRBV10-2
D gene: TRBD1
J gene: TRBJ1-5
CDR3 protein: CASSESWTGVDQPQHF
CDR3 DNA: TGCGCCAGCAGTGAGTCTTGGACAGGGGTGGATCAGCCCCAGCATTTT

clone size: NA
V gene: TRBV29-1
D gene: NA
J gene: TRBJ1-5
CDR3 protein: CSVEVQRDQPQHF
CDR3 DNA: TGCAGCGTTGAAGTTCAAAGAGATCAGCCCCAGCATTTT

clone size: NA
V gene: TRBV7-2
D gene: NA
J gene: TRBJ1-5
CDR3 protein: CASSLRGQPQHF
CDR3 DNA: TGTGCCAGCAGCTTACGGGGTCAGCCCCAGCATTTT

clone size: NA
V gene: TRBV7-2
D gene: TRBD1
J gene: TRBJ1-2
CDR3 protein: CASSLDRGGGYTF
CDR3 DNA: TGTGCCAGCAGCCTAGACAGGGGGGGTGGCTACACCTTC

clone size: few
V gene: TRBV19
D gene: TRBD2
J gene: TRBJ2-7
CDR3 protein: CASSQQTSGVGGPAYEQYF
CDR3 DNA: TGTGCCAGTAGTCAACAGACTAGCGGGGTAGGGGGGCCCGCCTACGAGCAGTACTTC

clone size: NA
V gene: TRBV14
D gene: NA
J gene: TRBJ2-5
CDR3 protein: CASSERNLQETQYF
CDR3 DNA: TGTGCCAGCAGCGAGAGGAATCTCCAAGAGACCCAGTACTTC

clone size: NA
V gene: TRBV6-5
D gene: TRBD1
J gene: TRBJ1-4
CDR3 protein: CASSTGTGNEKLFF
CDR3 DNA: TGTGCCAGCAGTACCGGGACAGGAAATGAAAAACTGTTTTTT

clone size: NA
V gene: TRBV6-5
D gene: NA
J gene: TRBJ1-2
CDR3 protein: CASSPGTEYGYTF
CDR3 DNA: TGTGCCAGCAGCCCCGGAACAGAGTATGGCTACACCTTC

clone size: few
V gene: TRBV4-3
D gene: TRBD1
J gene: TRBJ2-2
CDR3 protein: CASSPDPGTEKTGELFF
CDR3 DNA: TGCGCCAGCAGCCCCGACCCAGGGACAGAAAAAACCGGGGAGCTGTTTTTT

clone size: NA
V gene: TRBV19
D gene: TRBD1
J gene: TRBJ2-2
CDR3 protein: CACMDRGHTGELFF
CDR3 DNA: TGTGCCTGCATGGACAGGGGGCACACCGGGGAGCTGTTTTTT